These 29 T cell receptor beta chains were sequenced from one sample in a study of identical twins. A single record per CDR3 protein comes from TCRdb applying MiXCR to the 5' RACE reads. The sample lists 460,000 or so distinct CDR3 sequences, 14% occurring once. The sample also formed part of further work on yellow fever vaccine responses in identical twins.

Material: CD4+ T cells sorted from blood. The receptors originated from a woman in her late teens or twenties in good health.

At least ten counts were recorded for this clonotype. The V and J genes are TRBV12-3 or TRBV12-4 and TRBJ2-7; D could derive from TRBD1 or TRBD2 (5 bases each). This CDR3 has 13 residues. V was shortened by 5 bases and J by 3 bases, with 11 bases between the two germline ends. The CDR3 sequence: CASSPRDRYEQYF. The CDR3 nucleotides read TGTGCCAGCAGTCCCCGGGACCGCTACGAGCAGTACTTC.

The chain is built from TRBV27 and TRBJ2-2; possible D gene TRBD1, 5 bases. The CDR3 has 17 residues. CDR1 is MNHEY, CDR2 SMNVEV, per germline (reference sequence). V was cut by 5 bases and J by 0 bases, with 16 bases left in between. CDR3 nucleotide sequence: TGTGCCAGCAGTATAAAGCGCGACAGAGCGAACACCGGGGAGCTGTTTTTT. Amino acid sequence: CASSIKRDRANTGELFF.

This clonotype appeared a few times. The chain uses TRBV12-3 or TRBV12-4 and TRBJ2-3, with D unresolved. CDR3 size: 13 residues. V lost 5 bases and J lost 4, with 10 bases in between. DNA of the CDR3: TGTGCCAGCAGTGCTATTGTAGCAGATACGCAGTATTTT. Translating it yields CASSAIVADTQYF.

This rearrangement joins TRBV5-4 to TRBJ2-7; D is perhaps TRBD2 (6 bases). Looked up from germline, CDR1 is SGHNT and CDR2 is YYREEE (reference sequence). V was pared by 2 bases and J by 0 bases, with 12 bases between. The CDR3 totals 15 residues. The CDR3 spells CASSLSGVNSYEQYF. The CDR3 DNA follows: TGTGCCAGCAGCTTATCGGGGGTTAACTCCTACGAGCAGTACTTC.

This clonotype was detected only a few times. This chain connects TRBV6-4 to TRBJ1-1, with D possibly being TRBD1 (5 bases). The CDR3 spans 14 residues. V was pared by 3 bases and J by 6 bases, with 14 bases between. CDR1 and CDR2 from the germline V gene are MRHNA and SNTAGT. In DNA, the CDR3 is TGTGCCAGCAGTGAAAATGGGGGTGGGCCTGAAGCTTTCTTT. As protein: CASSENGGGPEAFF.

This clonotype was detected a few times. J is TRBJ2-7 and V is TRBV4-3; 7 positions match TRBD2. V was clipped by 4 bases and J by 0 bases; unmatched bases: 3. Germline values: CDR1 LGHNA, CDR2 YSLEER. The CDR3 is 14 amino acids. The CDR3 DNA is TGCGCCAGCAGCCCGGGACTAAACTCCTACGAGCAGTACTTC. Protein: CASSPGLNSYEQYF.

This sequence joins TRBV6-1 and TRBJ1-5; 9 nucleotides align to TRBD1. The V and J ends lost 5 bases and 1 base, in that order; junction bases with no gene match: 9. This CDR3 region has 17 residues. Germline lookup yields CDR1 MNHNS and CDR2 SASEGT. CDR3 sequence: CASSPTQGAESNQPQHF. The CDR3 DNA sequence: TGTGCCAGCAGTCCGACACAGGGGGCTGAAAGCAATCAGCCCCAGCATTTT.

This clonotype was observed a handful of times. The chain couples TRBV5-6 to TRBJ2-4, with 8 bases fitting TRBD2. V was pared by 1 base and J by 8 bases, with 5 bases of the junction left unmatched. The CDR3 is 14 residues long. The germline V gene encodes CDR1 SGHDT and CDR2 YYEEEE. In nucleotides, the CDR3 is TGTGCCAGCAGCTTGACGGGGGGGCGACACATTCAGTACTTC. It encodes CASSLTGGRHIQYF. Complete variable domain (other parts from reference TRBV5-6 and TRBJ2-4): DAGVTQSPTHLIKTRGQQVTLRCSPKSGHDTVSWYQQALGQGPQFIFQYYEEEERQRGNFPDRFSGHQFPNYSSELNVNALLLGDSALYLCASSLTGGRHIQYFGAGTRLSVL.

Ten or more counts support this clonotype. The chain has TRBV6-5 and TRBJ2-1; D not resolved. CDR3 length equals 14 residues. V was pared by 0 bases and J by 8 bases, with 11 bases between. Germline V CDR1 and CDR2: MNHEY, SVGAGI. DNA for the CDR3: TGTGCCAGCAGTTACTCGAGAGGAGTCTATGAGCAGTTCTTC. Translated, it gives CASSYSRGVYEQFF.

Only a few counts were recorded for this clonotype. The gene calls are TRBV5-5 and TRBJ1-5; the match to TRBD1 covers 10 bases. This CDR3 is 16 amino acids long. The V segment lost 2 bases and the J segment 9 bases; nucleotides outside the gene matches: 11. Germline loops: CDR1 SGHKS, CDR2 YYEKEE (reference sequence). The CDR3 loop is CASSFAGTGEGGPQHF. CDR3 in DNA: TGTGCCAGCAGCTTCGCCGGGACAGGGGAGGGGGGGCCCCAGCATTTT.

This clonotype has more than one count but fewer than ten. In DNA form, the CDR3 reads TGTGCCAGCAGTACGGGACAGGGGAGCGAGCAGTACTTC. Amino acids: CASSTGQGSEQYF. This rearrangement joins TRBV6-1 to TRBJ2-7; TRBD1 matches 10 bases. This CDR3 comprises 13 residues. Trimming cost V 5 bases and J 6 bases; bases outside gene matches: 4. Germline V gene data show CDR1 as MNHNS and CDR2 as SASEGT.

The chain recombines TRBV6-2 or TRBV6-3 with TRBJ2-3, with a weak D call TRBD2 (6 bases). Germline-derived CDR1 and CDR2 are MNHEY and SVGEGT. The CDR3 has 15 amino acids. The germline V and J ends were trimmed by 6 bases and 2 bases, with 15 bases remaining between them. The CDR3 DNA reads as TGTGCCAGCAGAGGAGTGGGAGGATACACAGATACGCAGTATTTT. It codes for CASRGVGGYTDTQYF.

This clonotype turned up a few times. The rearrangement joins TRBV9 to TRBJ2-3; TRBD2 matches 15 bases. The CDR3 spans 18 residues. The trim removed 4 bases at V and 4 bases at J, leaving 10 bases unmatched. In germline, CDR1 is SGDLS, CDR2 YYNGEE. The DNA of the CDR3 is TGTGCCAGCAGCCCCAGGACTAGCGGGGGGGCGTGGGCAGATACGCAGTATTTT. Its protein product is CASSPRTSGGAWADTQYF. The whole variable domain, filled in from reference TRBV9 and TRBJ2-3, reads DSGVTQTPKHLITATGQRVTLRCSPRSGDLSVYWYQQSLDQGLQFLIQYYNGEERAKGNILERFSAQQFPDLHSELNLSSLELGDSALYFCASSPRTSGGAWADTQYFGPGTRLTVL.

The V and J genes are TRBV20-1 and TRBJ1-6; the D gene is possibly TRBD1 (6 bases). Germline V CDR1 and CDR2: DFQATT, SNEGSKA (reference sequence). There are 16 residues in the CDR3. Trimming cost V 3 bases and J 6 bases, with 18 bases left between them. The CDR3 bases are TGCAGTGCTAGCAAAAAGGGGGGCGATGGTAATTCACCCCTCCACTTT. Residues: CSASKKGGDGNSPLHF.

This chain uses TRBV11-3 with TRBJ2-1; no clear D gene. Trimming left V 1 base short and J 6 bases short, with 7 bases between. The germline CDR1 and CDR2 sequences are SGHNT and YENEEA. The CDR3 has 13 residues. This CDR3 reads CASSLGPTNEQFF. DNA of the CDR3: TGTGCCAGCAGCTTAGGCCCGACCAATGAGCAGTTCTTC.

V gene TRBV7-2 combines with J gene TRBJ2-3, with 15 bases identical to TRBD2. Trimming at V came to 5 bases and at J to 2 bases, leaving 2 bases not matched to a gene. This CDR3 spans 16 amino acids. Germline CDR1 is SGHTA and CDR2 is FQGNSA. The CDR3: CASSRTSGRVTDTQYF. CDR3 nucleotide sequence: TGTGCCAGCAGCCGGACTAGCGGGAGGGTCACAGATACGCAGTATTTT. The full variable domain, its missing parts supplied by reference TRBV7-2 and TRBJ2-3, is GAGVSQSPSNKVTEKGKDVELRCDPISGHTALYWYRQSLGQGLEFLIYFQGNSAPDKSGLPSDRFSAERTGGSVSTLTIQRTQQEDSAVYLCASSRTSGRVTDTQYFGPGTRLTVL.

In this sample, this clonotype turned up a few times. In DNA form, the CDR3 reads TGTGCCAGCAGCTACGCTCCGGGGGGGCCTGGTGAGCAGTTCTTC. Translation: CASSYAPGGPGEQFF. V is TRBV6-5 and J is TRBJ2-1; 8 bases fit TRBD2. Germline CDR1 is MNHEY and CDR2 is SVGAGI. With V trimmed by 6 bases and J by 9 bases, 13 bases remained unmatched. The CDR3 runs to 15 residues.

The V gene is TRBV28, the J gene TRBJ1-3; no reliable D call. Germline lookup yields CDR1 MDHEN and CDR2 SYDVKM. This CDR3 has 16 residues. Trimming shortened V by 7 bases and J by 0 bases, and 16 bases separated the two germline ends. CDR3 in amino acids: CASTPSTGYSGNTIYF. DNA for the CDR3: TGTGCCAGCACCCCAAGTACCGGATACTCTGGAAACACCATATATTTT.

The chain combines TRBV18 with TRBJ2-3, with 11 nucleotides matching TRBD2. Per germline, CDR1 KGHSH and CDR2 LQKENI. This CDR3 is 19 amino acids long. V was pared by 1 base and J by 3 bases, with 12 bases of the junction left unmatched. CDR3 region: CASSPLALAGGRPTDTQYF. The CDR3 DNA sequence: TGTGCCAGCTCACCACTAGCGCTAGCGGGGGGACGACCGACAGATACGCAGTATTTT.

This clonotype was observed a handful of times. This CDR3 reads CASSLEPNYEQYF. In DNA form, the CDR3 reads TGTGCCAGCAGCTTGGAACCCAATTACGAGCAGTACTTC. The chain employs TRBV5-6 and TRBJ2-7; no clear D gene. V gave up 0 bases and J gave up 4 bases, with 8 bases separating them. CDR3 length equals 13 residues. CDR1 is SGHDT and CDR2 is YYEEEE in the germline V gene.

This clonotype was detected many times. One end of the junction does not line up with germline, which may come from a read error. V gene TRBV5-1 combines with J gene TRBJ2-2; D may be TRBD1 (6 bases). The CDR3 runs to 14 residues. The germline V gene encodes CDR1 SGHRS and CDR2 YFSETQ. CDR3 sequence: CASSLTGNTGELFF. CDR3 nucleotide sequence: TGTGCCAGCAGCTTGACAGGGAACACCGGGGAGCTGTTTTTT.

This clonotype was seen more than once but under ten times. The rearrangement uses TRBV24-1 and TRBJ2-1, with TRBD1 identical over 8 bases. Germline V gene lookup returns CDR1 KGHDR and CDR2 SFDVKD. After removal of 4 bases from V and 0 bases from J, the junction contained 4 bases not matched to a gene. The CDR3 extends over 16 amino acids. The CDR3 DNA reads TGTGCCACCAGTGACCCGACAGGGGACTCCTACAATGAGCAGTTCTTC. Amino acid sequence: CATSDPTGDSYNEQFF.

There are many counts of this clonotype. The chain uses TRBV4-2 and TRBJ2-7; D is unresolved. CDR1 LGHNA and CDR2 YNFKEQ come from the germline V gene. The V and J ends lost 3 bases and 5 bases respectively, with 11 bases between them. There are 13 residues in the CDR3. For the CDR3, the DNA is TGTGCCAGCAGCCAGGTATGGAGCAACGAGCAGTACTTC. Translating it yields CASSQVWSNEQYF.

This clonotype was detected a few times. This chain links TRBV12-3 or TRBV12-4 with TRBJ2-5; 9 positions match TRBD1. Trimming at V came to 5 bases and at J to 3 bases, leaving 7 bases not matched to a gene. This CDR3 has 15 amino acids. The CDR3 sequence: CASSLPGTGKETQYF. The CDR3 region has the DNA TGTGCCAGCAGTCTACCCGGGACAGGGAAAGAGACCCAGTACTTC.

This clonotype was seen many times. DNA of the CDR3: TGTGCCAGCACCGAGGGGCCCCCCTACGAGCAGTACTTC. Amino acid sequence: CASTEGPPYEQYF. The chain joins TRBV14 to TRBJ2-7; D might be TRBD1 or TRBD2, each matching 5 bases. The V gene's germline CDR1 is SGHDN and CDR2 FVKESK. Trimming removed 7 bases from V and 2 bases from J, with 12 bases in between. CDR3 length: 13 amino acids.

This clonotype has only a few counts. One end of the junction fails to match germline, which may point to a read error. For the CDR3, the DNA is TGTGCCAGCAGCTTAGGTACGGGAGCCGCCTTC. Its translation: CASSLGTGAAF. The chain couples TRBV7-2 to TRBJ2-7, with a weak D call TRBD2 (6 bases). Germline CDR1 and CDR2: SGHTA and FQGNSA. The CDR3 extends over 11 amino acids.

The chain joins TRBV30 to TRBJ2-2; no reliable D call. Germline CDR1 and CDR2: GTSNPN and SVGIG (reference sequence). V dropped 4 bases and J dropped 6 bases, with 12 bases sitting between them. CDR3 size: 13 residues. This CDR3 is CAWTSFSAGELFF. DNA of the CDR3: TGTGCCTGGACCTCGTTCTCGGCCGGGGAGCTGTTTTTT.

This chain connects TRBV5-4 to TRBJ2-6, with 9 positions matching TRBD1. Trimming took 0 bases from V and 3 from J; bases not matched to a gene: 10. The CDR3 loop spans 19 amino acids. The germline V gene has CDR1 SGHNT and CDR2 YYREEE (reference sequence). CDR3 in DNA: TGTGCCAGCAGCTTGGCTGGGCGACAGGGGGTTTTTGGGGCCAACGTCCTGACTTTC. Translating it yields CASSLAGRQGVFGANVLTF.

V usage is TRBV29-1 and J usage is TRBJ2-7; D remains unclear. Germline CDR1 SQVTM, CDR2 ANQGSEA. The length of the CDR3 is 17 residues. V lost 1 base and J 0 bases, leaving 19 bases between the germline ends. The CDR3 region is CSVEGTRATANSYEQYF. In DNA form, the CDR3 reads TGCAGCGTTGAAGGTACAAGGGCAACCGCCAACTCCTACGAGCAGTACTTC.